This T cell receptor (beta chain) appears in the sequencing data of a study of CD8+ T cells in alopecia areata. Background on the study: Twice a day, 5 to 10 mg of oral tofacitinib was administered to treated patients.

Extracted RNA was reverse transcribed, and the resulting cDNA served as sequencing template. Data came from immunoSEQ multiplex PCR; TCRdb stores just in-frame clones and leaves some out. This table has just over 150,000 clones, approximately 53% appearing once. As part of sample collection, lesional scalp punch biopsies and peripheral blood were taken from alopecia areata patients. There are a few counts of this clone. Its antigen remains unidentified. Other DNA sequences in the same sample also yield this CDR3. The CDR3 extends over 11 amino acids. V was trimmed by 3 bases and J by 0 bases, leaving 0 bases between them. The germline gives CDR1 WSHSY, CDR2 SAAADI. General observations from the study: Clarity of TCR sharing across patients fell short of that in mice, possibly HLA-related. Scalp sequencing also captures normal skin's resident alphabeta T cells.

The chain links TRBV10-2 to TRBJ2-7; D is undetermined. Sequences were derived from CD8+ T cells sorted from blood, sampled at week 0. This receptor was identified in a human donor with alopecia areata. CDR3 loop: CASSDSYEQYF. The CDR3 DNA reads as TGCGCCAGCAGTGACTCCTACGAGCAGTACTTC.